Included here is one TCR beta chain sequence, with context. The antigen is unknown. The CDR3 sequence is 13 residues long. Germline V gene sequence: CDR1 MDHEN, CDR2 SYDVKM. Trimming removed 5 bases at V and 5 bases at J, with 10 bases between. This specimen comes from a study of cytomegalovirus exposure and HLA in healthy donors. General study results and limits: Across donors, sequencing depth was assumed by presence/absence analyses to be roughly uniform. Later analysis suggested links between common viral pathogens and several top significant clusters. Earlier analysis found most TCR beta V segments productive about 90% or about 30% of the time. As a later analysis showed, a missense DCLRE1C variant was linked to trimming of TCR beta V- and J-genes.

Primers: 60 Vbeta forward and 13 Jbeta reverse. TCRdb's table, derived via immunoSEQ multiplex PCR, lists solely in-frame clones and lacks some. Of under 140,000 clones listed, over 60% are singletons. This clonotype originated in a man aged 25-40 years in good health and CMV-seropositive. The sequenced material came from PBMCs. The chain combines TRBV28 with TRBJ1-5; D unclear. CDR3 sequence: CASSRQAHQPQHF. The DNA for the CDR3 is TGTGCCAGCAGTAGGCAGGCCCATCAGCCCCAGCATTTT.